These 22 T cell receptor beta chains share one sample of origin, sequenced in a study of T cells in Graves' hyperthyroidism and ophthalmopathy. The investigators amplified TCR beta CDR3 regions from RNA transcripts. The HTBI primer set served for first-round RT-PCR of the TCR CDR3. MiXCR, run by TCRdb on the multiplex PCR reads, gives a single entry per CDR3 protein. Among approximately 610,000 distinct CDR3 sequences listed, roughly 14% were seen once. Specimen: blood. The receptors were gathered from a woman between 40 and 50 years old with Graves' ophthalmopathy.

This clonotype was found many times. In DNA, the CDR3 is TGTGCCAGCAGTTCGGCGGGAGTTAACACCGGGGAGCTGTTTTTT. It yields the protein CASSSAGVNTGELFF. The chain couples TRBV28 to TRBJ2-2; TRBD2 aligns across 7 bases. The CDR3 consists of 15 residues. In germline, CDR1 is MDHEN, CDR2 SYDVKM. The V gene end was trimmed by 4 bases and the J gene end by 2 bases; junction bases not matched to a gene: 4.

This clonotype was seen repeatedly, ten times or more. This sequence joins TRBV6-2 or TRBV6-3 and TRBJ2-7, with 10 bases fitting TRBD2. The length of the CDR3 is 16 residues. Germline lookup yields CDR1 MNHEY and CDR2 SVGEGT. With 6 bases clipped from V and 3 bases from J, the junction kept 11 bases outside the gene matches. The CDR3 is CASSSFSGTSVYEQYF. The CDR3 DNA follows: TGTGCCAGCAGCTCTTTTTCCGGGACTAGCGTCTACGAGCAGTACTTC.

This clonotype was found many times. V is TRBV7-3 and J is TRBJ2-7, with 8 bases that match TRBD2. Germline CDR1 SGHTA, CDR2 FQGTGA. The CDR3 spans 14 residues. J was trimmed by 3 bases and V by 5 bases; bases with no gene match: 6. CDR3 region: CASSLGRGNYEQYF. The CDR3, as DNA: TGTGCCAGCAGCCTCGGGAGGGGGAACTACGAGCAGTACTTC.

This clonotype was detected many times. The rearrangement links TRBV2 to TRBJ2-5; 12 nucleotides align to TRBD2. Trimming cost V 7 bases and J 4 bases; bases outside gene matches: 4. In germline, CDR1 is SNHLY, CDR2 FYNNEI. This CDR3 has 14 amino acids. The CDR3, as DNA: TGTGCCAGCACCTTGGGACTAGCGGGAGAGACCCAGTACTTC. This gives the protein CASTLGLAGETQYF.

Only a few counts were recorded for this clonotype. This chain links TRBV18 with TRBJ1-1; D gene unclear. Trimming removed 1 base at V and 5 bases at J, with 20 bases between. The CDR3 is 17 residues long. Germline assignment: CDR1 KGHSH and CDR2 LQKENI. CDR3 protein: CASSPQGALSIRTEAFF. CDR3 nucleotide sequence: TGTGCCAGCTCACCACAGGGTGCACTCTCTATCCGTACTGAAGCTTTCTTT.

Many counts were recorded for this clonotype. This chain links TRBV24-1 with TRBJ2-6; D gene unclear. This CDR3 has 15 residues. Germline-derived CDR1 and CDR2 are KGHDR and SFDVKD. V lost 3 bases to trimming and J lost 2 bases, with 7 bases between them. The CDR3 region is CATSDPGTGANVLTF. CDR3 nucleotides: TGTGCCACCAGTGATCCTGGGACTGGGGCCAACGTCCTGACTTTC.

This clonotype has a count of ten or more. The V call is TRBV7-8, the J call TRBJ1-2, with no clear D. The V and J ends lost 0 bases and 8 bases respectively, with 7 bases between them. The CDR3 is 12 residues long. Germline V gene lookup returns CDR1 SGHVS and CDR2 FQNEAQ. CDR3 nucleotides: TGTGCCAGCAGCTTAGCAGGGCAGGGCTACACCTTC. This gives the protein CASSLAGQGYTF.

In this sample, this clonotype turned up many times. This sequence joins TRBV27 and TRBJ2-2; 11 bases fit TRBD1. With V trimmed by 6 bases and J by 5 bases, 8 bases remained unmatched. The germline V gene has CDR1 MNHEY and CDR2 SMNVEV (reference sequence). The CDR3 length is 16 residues. DNA of the CDR3: TGTGCCAGCAGGAATCCGGGACAGGGGGTGACCGGGGAGCTGTTTTTT. It translates to CASRNPGQGVTGELFF.

This clonotype came up many times. V usage is TRBV28 and J usage is TRBJ2-2; D call uncertain. The V end was cut by 5 bases, the J end by 5 bases, with 6 bases between. This CDR3 is 12 amino acids long. The germline CDR1 and CDR2 sequences are MDHEN and SYDVKM. CDR3 sequence (DNA): TGTGCCAGCAGTCAAAGGACCGGGGAGCTGTTTTTT. Protein: CASSQRTGELFF.

The chain has TRBV5-1 and TRBJ2-5; 8 bases agree with TRBD1. The length of the CDR3 is 15 residues. Per germline, CDR1 SGHRS and CDR2 YFSETQ. The V gene end was trimmed by 0 bases and the J gene end by 5 bases; junction bases not matched to a gene: 6. CDR3 in DNA: TGCGCCAGCAGCTTGGCGGGGACAGGCGGCGAGACCCAGTACTTC. It specifies CASSLAGTGGETQYF.

This clonotype was picked up many times. This chain's CDR3 is CASSYFSRDFYGYTF. In nucleotides, the CDR3 is TGTGCCAGCAGTTACTTTAGCAGAGACTTCTATGGCTACACCTTC. This chain links TRBV6-5 with TRBJ1-2, with D unresolved. The CDR3 runs 15 residues. The germline V gene has CDR1 MNHEY and CDR2 SVGAGI. Trimming cost V 1 base and J 4 bases, with 13 bases left between them.

The chain combines TRBV19 with TRBJ1-1; 11 bases are a match to TRBD1. With V trimmed by 3 bases and J by 5 bases, 17 bases remained unmatched. Per germline, CDR1 LNHDA and CDR2 SQIVND (reference sequence). The CDR3 has 19 residues. The CDR3 nucleotides read TGTGCCAGTAGTATTGGTGCGGGACAGGGGGTTTGGAGGCAGACTGAAGCTTTCTTT. It yields the protein CASSIGAGQGVWRQTEAFF.

Details on this clonotype: One base away lies a much larger clone, so this may be a sequencing read error. This rearrangement joins TRBV4-3 to TRBJ2-7; possible D gene TRBD2, 6 bases. The CDR3 extends over 15 amino acids. Germline assignment: CDR1 LGHNA and CDR2 YSLEER. V was pared by 4 bases and J by 5 bases, with 18 bases between. CDR3 residues: CASSPTRDSTHEQYF. CDR3 nucleotide sequence: TGCGCCAGCAGCCCTACGCGGGACTCCACCCACGAGCAGTACTTC.

This clonotype has ten or more counts. The chain combines TRBV28 with TRBJ1-1, with 7 nucleotides matching TRBD1. The CDR3 is made up of 19 amino acids. CDR1 and CDR2 from the germline V gene are MDHEN and SYDVKM. V lost 2 bases to trimming and J lost 5 bases; unmatched junction nucleotides: 20. The CDR3 DNA is TGTGCCAGCAGTTTACCCCCGCCTTGGGACAGCTTCGAGGAGACTGAAGCTTTCTTT. It codes for CASSLPPPWDSFEETEAFF.

In its sample, this clonotype was seen many times. The chain couples TRBV28 to TRBJ2-5; 8 bases align to TRBD1. Trimming removed 1 base from V and 3 bases from J; junction bases left unmatched: 7. CDR3 length: 16 amino acids. Germline V gene sequence: CDR1 MDHEN, CDR2 SYDVKM. The CDR3 region has the DNA TGTGCCAGCAGTTTATCAGGGGGCGGAATCGAAGAGACCCAGTACTTC. It codes for CASSLSGGGIEETQYF.

This clonotype was seen more than once but under ten times. V gene TRBV10-3 combines with J gene TRBJ2-2; 7 nucleotides align to TRBD2. From germline, CDR1 is ENHRY and CDR2 SYGVKD. The CDR3 runs to 16 residues. V trimming: 0 bases; J trimming: 1 base; junction bases outside the gene matches: 2. CDR3 amino acids: CAISESLAGNTGELFF. CDR3 DNA sequence: TGTGCCATCAGTGAGTCGTTAGCGGGGAACACCGGGGAGCTGTTTTTT.

In this sample, this clonotype is medium-sized. The CDR3 DNA reads as TGTGCCAGCAGCTCACTAGAATACGAGCAGTACTTC. It translates to CASSSLEYEQYF. The chain is built from TRBV28 and TRBJ2-7; D may be TRBD2 (5 bases). The CDR3 contains 12 residues. Germline loops: CDR1 MDHEN, CDR2 SYDVKM. V gave up 6 bases and J gave up 4 bases, with 10 bases separating them.

This clonotype has just a few counts. V usage is TRBV19 and J usage is TRBJ2-2; no reliable D call. V lost 2 bases, J lost 5 bases, and 12 bases lay in between. Germline V gene sequence: CDR1 LNHDA, CDR2 SQIVND (reference sequence). This CDR3 comprises 15 residues. CDR3 coding DNA: TGTGCCAGTAGTATACCGACTCTGGGGACCGGGGAGCTGTTTTTT. It is translated as CASSIPTLGTGELFF. Looking up the rest from reference TRBV19 and TRBJ2-2 gives the full variable domain: DGGITQSPKYLFRKEGQNVTLSCEQNLNHDAMYWYRQDPGQGLRLIYYSQIVNDFQKGDIAEGYSVSREKKESFPLTVTSAQKNPTAFYLCASSIPTLGTGELFFGEGSRLTVL.

This chain links TRBV5-1 with TRBJ1-2; D unresolved. This CDR3 is built from 15 residues. Per the germline V gene, CDR1 is SGHRS and CDR2 is YFSETQ. V gave up 0 bases and J gave up 1 base, with 10 bases separating them. CDR3 sequence (DNA): TGCGCCAGCAGCTTGGCCCCCAGCCTTAACTATGGCTACACCTTC. Encoded protein: CASSLAPSLNYGYTF.

V usage is TRBV6-1 and J usage is TRBJ2-1; 11 bases fit TRBD2. Germline values: CDR1 MNHNS, CDR2 SASEGT. CDR3 size: 15 residues. Trimming took 6 bases from V and 4 from J; bases not matched to a gene: 5. As DNA, the CDR3 is TGTGCCAGCAGGCCCGGGACTAGCGGTTACAATGAGCAGTTCTTC. Translation gives CASRPGTSGYNEQFF.

This clonotype was seen many times. The chain has TRBV20-1 and TRBJ2-5, with D perhaps TRBD2 (7 bases). The CDR3 runs to 17 residues. CDR1 and CDR2 from the germline V gene are DFQATT and SNEGSKA (reference sequence). Trimming left V 0 bases short and J 5 bases short, with 22 bases between. CDR3 amino acids: CSARDQQGRGPRETQYF. CDR3 nucleotides: TGCAGTGCTAGAGATCAGCAGGGGAGGGGTCCAAGGGAGACCCAGTACTTC.

This clonotype was detected ten times or more. The chain employs TRBV6-1 and TRBJ1-5; possible D gene TRBD1, 5 bases. Germline CDR1 reads MNHNS; CDR2 reads SASEGT. V was trimmed by 3 bases and J by 7 bases, leaving 7 bases between them. The CDR3 runs to 12 residues. The DNA for the CDR3 is TGTGCCAGCAGTGAGGGGGGGCAGCCCCAGCATTTT. It is translated as CASSEGGQPQHF.